These 24 T cell receptor beta chains were all obtained from the same sample, sequenced in a study of shared clonotypes between healthy human individuals. TCRdb's copy holds only in-frame clones and misses some; the assay was immunoSEQ multiplex PCR. The profile shows 2 million or so clones, 85% to 95% of them singletons. Sequencing input: naive CD4+ T cells sorted from blood. Documented subset: CD45RA+ positively selected. The receptors originated from a man between 18 and 29 years old in good health.

The chain has TRBV10-3 and TRBJ2-6, with D unclear. Germline CDR1 is ENHRY and CDR2 is SYGVKD. The CDR3 runs to 13 residues. Trimming cost V 6 bases and J 0 bases, with 3 bases left between them. CDR3 nucleotides: TGTGCCATCAGGATCTCTGGGGCCAACGTCCTGACTTTC. Protein product: CAIRISGANVLTF.

The chain links TRBV10-2 to TRBJ2-7; D is possibly TRBD1 (6 bases). Trimming cost V 6 bases and J 3 bases, with 9 bases left between them. The CDR3 is made up of 12 amino acids. CDR1 WSHSY and CDR2 SAAADI come from the germline V gene. The CDR3: CASRQGDYEQYF. CDR3 sequence (DNA): TGCGCCAGCAGACAGGGAGACTACGAGCAGTACTTC.

V and J are TRBV6-5 and TRBJ2-5; 7 bases are a match to TRBD2. The ends lost 2 bases at V and 7 bases at J; junction bases unmatched: 4. The CDR3 is 13 residues long. Germline V gene sequence: CDR1 MNHEY, CDR2 SVGAGI. The CDR3 DNA reads TGTGCCAGCAGTTACCCCGGGGGGATGACCCAGTACTTC. This translates into CASSYPGGMTQYF.

The chain recombines TRBV28 with TRBJ2-5, with D possibly TRBD2 on 5 matching bases. The V gene lost 5 bases and the J gene lost 8 bases, with 21 bases spanning the gap. The CDR3 is 15 amino acids. Germline CDR1 MDHEN, CDR2 SYDVKM. CDR3 sequence: CASSMPRLGRDTQYF. As DNA, the CDR3 is TGTGCCAGCAGTATGCCCCGTCTAGGCCGGGATACCCAGTACTTC.

The chain uses TRBV4-2 and TRBJ1-2; 9 positions match TRBD1. This CDR3 comprises 15 residues. J lost 7 bases, V lost 1 base, and 7 bases had no gene match. Per germline, CDR1 LGHNA and CDR2 YNFKEQ. CDR3 nucleotides: TGTGCCAGCAGCCAAGTCGGGACAGGGTTCGCTGGCTACACCTTC. Encoded protein: CASSQVGTGFAGYTF.

The chain couples TRBV7-2 to TRBJ2-5; 10 positions agree with TRBD2. The germline V gene encodes CDR1 SGHTA and CDR2 FQGNSA. The CDR3 contains 17 residues. Losses at the gene ends were 1 base for V and 5 bases for J; bases not matched to a gene: 10. In DNA form, the CDR3 reads TGTGCCAGCAGCTTAGGAGGTCTAGCGGGAGCCCGGGAGACCCAGTACTTC. Protein product: CASSLGGLAGARETQYF.

The rearrangement joins TRBV7-3 to TRBJ2-2; no firm D call. The CDR3 runs 14 residues. Trimming left V 6 bases short and J 6 bases short, with 14 bases between. Looked up from germline, CDR1 is SGHTA and CDR2 is FQGTGA. The CDR3 region is CASRQGAESGELFF. Here the CDR3 DNA reads TGTGCCAGCAGGCAAGGTGCTGAATCCGGGGAGCTGTTTTTT. Variable domain in full (rest from reference TRBV7-3 and TRBJ2-2): GAGVSQTPSNKVTEKGKYVELRCDPISGHTALYWYRQSLGQGPEFLIYFQGTGAADDSGLPNDRFFAVRPEGSVSTLKIQRTERGDSAVYLCASRQGAESGELFFGEGSRLTVL.

The V call is TRBV7-9, the J call TRBJ2-5; D ambiguous. CDR3 size: 15 residues. The V and J ends lost 0 bases and 3 bases respectively, with 11 bases between them. Germline V gene data show CDR1 as SEHNR and CDR2 as FQNEAQ (reference sequence). For the CDR3, the DNA is TGTGCCAGCAGCTTAGCGCTAGACTTCAAAGAGACCCAGTACTTC. Its protein is CASSLALDFKETQYF.

This clone was seen only once. V usage is TRBV7-2 and J usage is TRBJ2-1; D is ambiguous. Germline values: CDR1 SGHTA, CDR2 FQGNSA. V was shortened by 3 bases and J by 0 bases, with 3 bases between the two germline ends. There are 13 residues in the CDR3. CDR3 nucleotides: TGTGCCAGCAGCTTCGACTCCTACAATGAGCAGTTCTTC. Translating gives CASSFDSYNEQFF.

The chain has TRBV18 and TRBJ1-5; the D gene is possibly TRBD1 (5 bases). This CDR3 has 16 residues. Germline V lookup: CDR1 KGHSH, CDR2 LQKENI. V was cut by 0 bases and J by 1 base, with 10 bases left in between. The CDR3 nucleotides read TGTGCCAGCTCACCACCGGGGGGAGCGAGCAATCAGCCCCAGCATTTT. This translates into CASSPPGGASNQPQHF. The whole variable domain, filled in from reference TRBV18 and TRBJ1-5, reads NAGVMQNPRHLVRRRGQEARLRCSPMKGHSHVYWYRQLPEEGLKFMVYLQKENIIDESGMPKERFSAEFPKEGPSILRIQQVVRGDSAAYFCASSPPGGASNQPQHFGDGTRLSIL.

V usage is TRBV30 and J usage is TRBJ2-5, with TRBD1 as a possible D gene (6 bases). This CDR3 comprises 13 residues. Germline CDR1 is GTSNPN and CDR2 is SVGIG (reference sequence). V was clipped by 2 bases and J by 5 bases, with 12 bases between them. CDR3 amino acids: CAWSRTEKETQYF. The CDR3 DNA reads as TGTGCCTGGAGTAGGACAGAGAAGGAGACCCAGTACTTC.

As for this clone: Its ends do not fully match the called genes, so a read error is possible. The chain recombines TRBV7-7 with TRBJ2-5, with TRBD1 matching over 11 bases. Germline CDR1 SSHAT, CDR2 FNYEAQ (reference sequence). The CDR3 contains 15 residues. The CDR3 sequence is CASSLGTGGQETQYF. The CDR3 DNA sequence: TGTGCTAGCAGCCTTGGGACAGGGGGGCAAGAGACCCAGTACTTC.

This clone was picked up many times. The same CDR3 can be traced to other DNA sequences in this sample. This chain uses TRBV9 with TRBJ2-3; D uncertain. The V end was cut by 0 bases, the J end by 4 bases, with 12 bases between. Germline V lookup: CDR1 SGDLS, CDR2 YYNGEE. The CDR3 is 15 amino acids. CDR3 nucleotides: TGTGCCAGCAGCGTAGGCGGTAGCATCCCAGATACGCAGTATTTT. As protein: CASSVGGSIPDTQYF.

The genes are TRBV11-1 and TRBJ2-5; D call uncertain. CDR3 length: 12 amino acids. V lost 1 base to trimming and J lost 5 bases, with 5 bases between them. Germline-derived CDR1 and CDR2 are SGHAT and FQDESV (reference sequence). The CDR3 bases are TGTGCCAGCAGCTTAGTAGGCGAGACCCAGTACTTC. Protein sequence: CASSLVGETQYF. Full variable domain (missing parts from reference TRBV11-1 and TRBJ2-5): EAEVAQSPRYKITEKSQAVAFWCDPISGHATLYWYRQILGQGPELLVQFQDESVVDDSQLPKDRFSAERLKGVDSTLKIQPAELGDSAMYLCASSLVGETQYFGPGTRLLVL.

This sequence joins TRBV6-5 and TRBJ2-1; 7 nucleotides align to TRBD2. The CDR3 consists of 15 residues. V was clipped by 2 bases and J by 12 bases; unmatched bases: 13. Germline V gives CDR1 MNHEY, CDR2 SVGAGI. CDR3 nucleotides: TGTGCCAGCAGTTACCTCGGGACTATTGGCGGTGGGCAGTTCTTC. Translated: CASSYLGTIGGGQFF.

Details on this clone: Other DNA variants within this sample encode the same CDR3. CDR3 amino acids: CASSSLAGRYNEQFF. The CDR3 DNA reads as TGTGCCAGCAGCTCCTTAGCGGGGAGATACAATGAGCAGTTCTTC. The gene calls are TRBV11-2 and TRBJ2-1, with 8 bases that match TRBD2. Germline CDR1 is SGHAT and CDR2 is FQNNGV. The trim removed 4 bases at V and 4 bases at J, leaving 6 bases unmatched. This CDR3 region has 15 residues.

The J gene is TRBJ2-3, the V gene TRBV7-3; TRBD2 matches at 14 bases. V was pared by 3 bases and J by 3 bases, with 2 bases of the junction left unmatched. The V gene's germline CDR1 is SGHTA and CDR2 FQGTGA. The CDR3 extends over 16 amino acids. In DNA form, the CDR3 reads TGTGCCAGCAGCTTTGGACTAGCGGGGGGTACAGATACGCAGTATTTT. This gives the protein CASSFGLAGGTDTQYF.

This clone was seen a few times. The chain joins TRBV6-5 to TRBJ2-7, with D perhaps matching TRBD2 (5 bases). The CDR3 sequence is 13 residues long. V dropped 6 bases and J dropped 0 bases, with 9 bases sitting between them. The germline gives CDR1 MNHEY, CDR2 SVGAGI. CDR3 protein: CASRRRDSYEQYF. The CDR3 nucleotides read TGTGCCAGCAGGCGACGGGACTCCTACGAGCAGTACTTC.

V and J are TRBV11-3 and TRBJ2-1; TRBD2 is a possible D gene (7 bases). From germline, CDR1 is SGHNT and CDR2 YENEEA. V gave up 5 bases and J gave up 10 bases, with 24 bases separating them. The CDR3 loop spans 16 amino acids. The CDR3 spells CASSLMGGGPFLEQFF. The CDR3 DNA is TGTGCCAGCAGCCTCATGGGGGGGGGCCCCTTCTTGGAGCAGTTCTTC.

This chain connects TRBV11-2 to TRBJ2-1; 10 bases are a match to TRBD1. The germline V gene encodes CDR1 SGHAT and CDR2 FQNNGV. This CDR3 is built from 15 residues. J gave up 6 bases and V 6 bases, and 8 bases lay outside the gene matches. The CDR3 is CASRTPGQGFNEQFF. Here the CDR3 DNA reads TGTGCCAGCAGGACGCCGGGACAGGGGTTCAATGAGCAGTTCTTC. Looking up the rest from reference TRBV11-2 and TRBJ2-1 gives the full variable domain: EAGVAQSPRYKIIEKRQSVAFWCNPISGHATLYWYQQILGQGPKLLIQFQNNGVVDDSQLPKDRFSAERLKGVDSTLKIQPAKLEDSAVYLCASRTPGQGFNEQFFGPGTRLTVL.

The V call is TRBV5-8, the J call TRBJ2-5; unclear D gene. From germline, CDR1 is SGHTS and CDR2 YDEGEE. Trimming cost V 4 bases and J 4 bases, with 14 bases left between them. The CDR3 runs 14 residues. As DNA, the CDR3 is TGTGCCAGCAGCGTGGACCCCGTGGTAGAGACCCAGTACTTC. Translation gives CASSVDPVVETQYF.

CDR3 in amino acids: CASSVVPGQGEQFF. In DNA form, the CDR3 reads TGTGCCAGCAGCGTAGTCCCGGGGCAGGGGGAGCAGTTCTTC. The chain recombines TRBV9 with TRBJ2-1; D perhaps matches TRBD1 (6 bases). This CDR3 is built from 14 residues. Germline V CDR1 and CDR2: SGDLS, YYNGEE. The V end lost 0 bases, the J end lost 10 bases, and 14 bases lay between the germline ends. The whole variable domain, remainder taken from reference TRBV9 and TRBJ2-1, is DSGVTQTPKHLITATGQRVTLRCSPRSGDLSVYWYQQSLDQGLQFLIQYYNGEERAKGNILERFSAQQFPDLHSELNLSSLELGDSALYFCASSVVPGQGEQFFGPGTRLTVL.

This clone was observed many times. The CDR3 region is CASSYALKAEAFF. The CDR3 DNA follows: TGTGCCAGCAGTTACGCCCTGAAGGCTGAAGCTTTCTTT. This chain uses TRBV6-5 with TRBJ1-1, with D uncertain. The germline V gene has CDR1 MNHEY and CDR2 SVGAGI. Trimming removed 2 bases at V and 6 bases at J, with 10 bases between. The CDR3 spans 13 residues.

This clone was seen just once. The V gene is TRBV10-3, the J gene TRBJ2-3; 12 bases line up with TRBD2. The germline V gene has CDR1 ENHRY and CDR2 SYGVKD. The CDR3 is made up of 15 amino acids. J was trimmed by 5 bases and V by 6 bases; bases with no gene match: 6. CDR3 residues: CAISPSGGAGDTQYF. The CDR3 nucleotides read TGTGCCATCAGCCCTAGCGGGGGGGCCGGAGATACGCAGTATTTT.